This paragraph reports one T cell receptor beta chain. The sample has other DNA sequences that encode this CDR3 too. The record originates from a study of blood T cell repertoires in COVID-19. On the study more broadly: T cells, B-cell-depleted T cells, or PBMCs provided the cDNA or gDNA that served as material.

Measured with immunoSEQ multiplex PCR; TCRdb has only the in-frame clones, and not every one. The table lists roughly 500,000 clones, about 88% of them singletons. This CDR3 has 13 residues. V dropped 2 bases and J dropped 3; count of bases not matched to a gene: 1. CDR1 LNHDA and CDR2 SQIVND come from the germline V gene (reference sequence). This chain uses TRBV19 with TRBJ2-7; 7 nucleotides match TRBD1. Sequences were obtained from peripheral blood. The TCR was taken from a young man with COVID-19, enrolled during active disease. The CDR3 DNA reads TGTGCCAGTAGTATAAGGACAGGCTACGAGCAGTACTTC. Its translation is CASSIRTGYEQYF. The full variable domain, completed using reference TRBV19 and TRBJ2-7, is DGGITQSPKYLFRKEGQNVTLSCEQNLNHDAMYWYRQDPGQGLRLIYYSQIVNDFQKGDIAEGYSVSREKKESFPLTVTSAQKNPTAFYLCASSIRTGYEQYFGPGTRLTVT.